Listed below are T cell receptor beta chains from one sample, sequenced in a study of CD8+ T cells in alopecia areata. Libraries were prepared by immunoSEQ multiplex PCR; TCRdb keeps only in-frame clonotypes and omits some of them. Of about 150,000 clones listed, roughly 50% are singletons. Sequenced here: CD4+ T cells sorted from blood, sampled at week 0. These receptors were obtained from a human donor with alopecia areata. CDR3s include the opening cysteine and the closing phenylalanine or tryptophan. Each record gives: V gene, clone size, J gene, CDR3 protein. Clone size is shown for a subset of rows, as once, few, many or a class of expanded clone.

v_gene: TRBV11-2
abundance: few
j_gene: TRBJ2-7
CDR3aa: CASSLVLSTYEQYF

v_gene: TRBV29-1
abundance: few
j_gene: TRBJ2-3
CDR3aa: CSVEDLPGQGATDTQYF

v_gene: TRBV9
abundance: .
j_gene: TRBJ1-1
CDR3aa: CASSVVLRQGTEAFF

v_gene: TRBV19
abundance: .
j_gene: TRBJ2-1
CDR3aa: CASSYNLAGGRNEQFF

v_gene: TRBV6-6
abundance: .
j_gene: TRBJ2-4
CDR3aa: CASTPGGWAGNIQYF

v_gene: TRBV18
abundance: few
j_gene: TRBJ2-7
CDR3aa: CASSPDGAEQYF

v_gene: TRBV11-2
abundance: .
j_gene: TRBJ2-3
CDR3aa: CASSLEGTDTQYF

v_gene: TRBV7-2
abundance: .
j_gene: TRBJ2-1
CDR3aa: CAIDETSGAGEQFF

v_gene: TRBV6-5
abundance: .
j_gene: TRBJ2-5
CDR3aa: CASSYPGLAEYF

v_gene: TRBV5-6
abundance: .
j_gene: TRBJ1-6
CDR3aa: CASSLTGINSPLHF

v_gene: TRBV15
abundance: .
j_gene: TRBJ2-3
CDR3aa: CATASRTDTQYF

v_gene: TRBV30
abundance: .
j_gene: TRBJ1-5
CDR3aa: CAWRIQGSNQPQHF

v_gene: TRBV5-6
abundance: .
j_gene: TRBJ2-5
CDR3aa: CASSLQETQYF

v_gene: TRBV5-1
abundance: .
j_gene: TRBJ2-1
CDR3aa: CASSLSGGGSYNEQFF

v_gene: TRBV29-1
abundance: .
j_gene: TRBJ1-1
CDR3aa: CSVAWGTGNMNTEAFF

v_gene: TRBV29-1
abundance: few
j_gene: TRBJ2-1
CDR3aa: CSVVMTPGNEQFF

v_gene: TRBV5-1
abundance: once
j_gene: TRBJ1-1
CDR3aa: CASSRQGADTEAFF

v_gene: TRBV7-2
abundance: .
j_gene: TRBJ2-1
CDR3aa: CASSLGLAVNEQFF

v_gene: TRBV18
abundance: .
j_gene: TRBJ2-7
CDR3aa: CASSPLAGTSHYEQYF

v_gene: TRBV7-9
abundance: few
j_gene: TRBJ1-4
CDR3aa: CASSFDREKLFF

v_gene: TRBV11-2
abundance: few
j_gene: TRBJ2-7
CDR3aa: CASRPQGGYEQYF

v_gene: TRBV29-1
abundance: few
j_gene: TRBJ2-3
CDR3aa: CSVEEGVKYF

v_gene: TRBV29-1
abundance: .
j_gene: TRBJ1-2
CDR3aa: CSGTDRGSYGYTF

v_gene: TRBV5-4
abundance: .
j_gene: TRBJ1-2
CDR3aa: CASSLVGQGVGGYTF

v_gene: TRBV29-1
abundance: .
j_gene: TRBJ1-2
CDR3aa: CSVGGRSDGYTF

v_gene: TRBV7-9
abundance: .
j_gene: TRBJ1-2
CDR3aa: CASSSRTGGGYTF

v_gene: TRBV29-1
abundance: .
j_gene: TRBJ2-7
CDR3aa: CSVEWGGPPYEQYF

v_gene: TRBV11-2
abundance: few
j_gene: TRBJ1-2
CDR3aa: CASSLVPLGRAVGYTF

v_gene: TRBV2
abundance: .
j_gene: TRBJ2-1
CDR3aa: CASSVGWDEQFF

v_gene: TRBV15
abundance: .
j_gene: TRBJ2-5
CDR3aa: CATSRLAVQETQYF

v_gene: TRBV7-8
abundance: .
j_gene: TRBJ2-3
CDR3aa: CASSLARLAGGPTSTDTQYF

v_gene: TRBV27
abundance: .
j_gene: TRBJ2-5
CDR3aa: CASSFRVRETQYF

v_gene: TRBV23-1
abundance: few
j_gene: TRBJ2-3
CDR3aa: CASSQSLASGFTDTQYF